These T cell receptor beta chains were read from a single sample in a study of cytomegalovirus exposure and HLA in healthy donors. Using immunoSEQ multiplex PCR, the repertoire was profiled, and TCRdb retains in-frame clones only, with some absent. The sample includes about 200,000 clones, approximately 80% seen only once; the top ten take 2.9%. The sequenced sample was PBMCs. Receptor source: a woman in her 30s in good health and CMV-seronegative. Both conserved end residues are part of each CDR3. A D gene is named only where the DNA matches it firmly. For some rows the clone size is stated as once, few or many, or as a class when expanded; others skip it.

CDR3 protein	CDR3 DNA	D gene	V gene	clone size	J gene
CASTAGRGELFF	TGTGCCAGCACCGCCGGCAGGGGGGAGCTGTTTTTT	.	TRBV27	once	TRBJ2-2
CAPVGGDGNEKLFF	TGTGCCCCAGTAGGAGGGGATGGTAATGAAAAACTGTTTTTT	.	TRBV10-3	few	TRBJ1-4
CAISGQGNSPLHF	TGTGCCATCAGTGGCCAGGGAAATTCACCCCTCCACTTT	.	TRBV10-3	.	TRBJ1-6
CAISRQGDREKLFF	TGTGCCATCAGCCGACAGGGGGACCGGGAAAAACTGTTTTTT	TRBD1	TRBV10-3	.	TRBJ1-4
CASSGTGNTGELFF	TGTGCCAGCAGCGGGACAGGGAACACCGGGGAGCTGTTTTTT	TRBD1	TRBV9	.	TRBJ2-2
CATHPNEGWETQYF	TGTGCCACCCACCCCAATGAGGGTTGGGAGACCCAGTACTTC	.	TRBV7-9	.	TRBJ2-5
CASSPQGPGTEAFF	TGTGCCAGTAGTCCACAGGGCCCCGGCACTGAAGCTTTCTTT	.	TRBV19	.	TRBJ1-1
CAWSRPGTPDTQYF	TGTGCCTGGAGCCGACCAGGTACGCCAGATACGCAGTATTTT	.	TRBV30	.	TRBJ2-3
CASSLKGGSGYTF	TGTGCCAGCAGTTTAAAAGGCGGGTCTGGCTACACCTTC	.	TRBV27	.	TRBJ1-2
CASSGTKNTGELFF	TGTGCCAGCAGTGGGACTAAGAACACCGGGGAGCTGTTTTTT	.	TRBV25-1	.	TRBJ2-2
CASSSPGQGKAFF	TGTGCCAGCAGCTCCCCGGGACAGGGGAAAGCTTTCTTT	TRBD1	TRBV11-2	.	TRBJ1-1
CASSFGVTNEKLFF	TGTGCCAGCAGCTTCGGGGTGACTAATGAAAAACTGTTTTTT	.	TRBV5-6	.	TRBJ1-4
CASSQTDTQYF	TGTGCCAGCAGCCAGACAGATACGCAGTATTTT	.	TRBV5-4	.	TRBJ2-3
CASNEAGGWTYNEQFF	TGTGCCAGCAACGAGGCCGGGGGGTGGACCTACAATGAGCAGTTCTTC	TRBD2	TRBV5-4	.	TRBJ2-1
CASSGEGYYGYTF	TGTGCCAGCAGTGGGGAGGGTTACTATGGCTACACCTTC	.	TRBV27	once	TRBJ1-2
CASSSPRGGELFF	TGTGCCAGCAGTTCCCCCCGGGGCGGGGAGCTGTTTTTT	.	TRBV11-2	.	TRBJ2-2
CATAGTSGDYEQYF	TGTGCCACCGCCGGGACTAGCGGAGATTACGAGCAGTACTTC	TRBD2	TRBV27	.	TRBJ2-7
CASSPLAASSYEQYF	TGCGCCAGCAGCCCCCTAGCGGCCAGCTCCTACGAGCAGTACTTC	TRBD2	TRBV4-1	once	TRBJ2-7
CASSWDRGGNTEAFF	TGCGCCAGCAGCTGGGACAGGGGTGGGAACACTGAAGCTTTCTTT	TRBD1	TRBV5-1	few	TRBJ1-1
CASSLERVNRTGNSNQPQHF	TGTGCCAGCAGCTTAGAACGGGTAAACCGGACAGGGAATAGCAATCAGCCCCAGCATTTT	TRBD1	TRBV7-7	.	TRBJ1-5
CTAGWQDYGYTF	TGCACCGCGGGGTGGCAAGACTATGGCTACACCTTC	.	TRBV29-1	.	TRBJ1-2
CASSLGSTNYGYTF	TGTGCCAGCAGCTTAGGGTCTACTAACTATGGCTACACCTTC	.	TRBV11-2	once	TRBJ1-2
CASSPDRLKAEAFF	TGCGCCAGCAGCCCGGACAGGCTTAAAGCTGAAGCTTTCTTT	TRBD1	TRBV5-1	.	TRBJ1-1
CASSLDRGNFGNTIYF	TGTGCCAGCAGCCTCGACAGGGGGAACTTCGGAAACACCATATATTTT	TRBD1	TRBV7-9	.	TRBJ1-3
CASSLVYTGELFF	TGTGCCAGCAGCTTGGTCTACACCGGGGAGCTGTTTTTT	.	TRBV5-6	.	TRBJ2-2
CASSLAGDDSYEQYF	TGCGCCAGCAGTCTAGCGGGAGATGACTCCTACGAGCAGTACTTC	TRBD2	TRBV5-1	.	TRBJ2-7
CASSQGTGGRISGETQYF	TGCGCCAGCAGCCAAGGTACAGGGGGCAGGATCTCTGGGGAGACCCAGTACTTC	TRBD1	TRBV4-1	.	TRBJ2-5
CASSFRSRDSKYGYTF	TGTGCCAGCAGTTTTAGAAGCCGAGACAGCAAGTATGGCTACACCTTC	.	TRBV27	.	TRBJ1-2
CASWTGERAKNIQYF	TGTGCCAGCTGGACAGGGGAAAGAGCCAAAAACATTCAGTACTTC	TRBD1	TRBV6-1	.	TRBJ2-4
CASSTHGLAGAGELFF	TGTGCCAGCAGCACCCACGGACTAGCGGGAGCCGGGGAGCTGTTTTTT	TRBD2	TRBV7-9	.	TRBJ2-2
CASSEAGGPFYNEQFF	TGTGCCAGCAGTGAAGCGGGAGGGCCTTTCTACAATGAGCAGTTCTTC	TRBD2	TRBV6-1	.	TRBJ2-1
CASSPWQNEKLFF	TGTGCCAGCTCACCGTGGCAGAATGAAAAACTGTTTTTT	.	TRBV18	.	TRBJ1-4
CASSYNSGRAYEQYF	TGTGCCAGCAGTTACAATAGCGGGAGGGCCTACGAGCAGTACTTC	TRBD2	TRBV6-5	.	TRBJ2-7
CASAASTEAFF	TGTGCCAGCGCAGCGTCCACTGAAGCTTTCTTT	.	TRBV27	.	TRBJ1-1
CASSFRVNTEAFF	TGTGCCAGCAGTTTCCGAGTTAACACTGAAGCTTTCTTT	.	TRBV27	.	TRBJ1-1
CASSLAGGYEQYF	TGTGCCAGCAGTCTAGCGGGAGGGTACGAGCAGTACTTC	TRBD2	TRBV6-5	.	TRBJ2-7
CATSRDGRFYGYTF	TGTGCCACCAGCAGAGATGGGCGTTTCTATGGCTACACCTTC	.	TRBV15	.	TRBJ1-2
CASSQDPTRAAITDTQYF	TGTGCCAGCAGCCAAGACCCGACTAGGGCGGCAATCACAGATACGCAGTATTTT	.	TRBV4-2	once	TRBJ2-3
CASAGTFFGGELFF	TGTGCCAGCGCCGGGACTTTTTTTGGCGGGGAGCTGTTTTTT	.	TRBV14	few	TRBJ2-2
CASSLLSGGASYEQYF	TGTGCCAGCAGTTTGCTGAGTGGCGGGGCCTCCTACGAGCAGTACTTC	.	TRBV6-5	.	TRBJ2-7
CASSLGADQETQYF	TGTGCCAGCAGCTTAGGGGCAGACCAAGAGACCCAGTACTTC	.	TRBV13	.	TRBJ2-5